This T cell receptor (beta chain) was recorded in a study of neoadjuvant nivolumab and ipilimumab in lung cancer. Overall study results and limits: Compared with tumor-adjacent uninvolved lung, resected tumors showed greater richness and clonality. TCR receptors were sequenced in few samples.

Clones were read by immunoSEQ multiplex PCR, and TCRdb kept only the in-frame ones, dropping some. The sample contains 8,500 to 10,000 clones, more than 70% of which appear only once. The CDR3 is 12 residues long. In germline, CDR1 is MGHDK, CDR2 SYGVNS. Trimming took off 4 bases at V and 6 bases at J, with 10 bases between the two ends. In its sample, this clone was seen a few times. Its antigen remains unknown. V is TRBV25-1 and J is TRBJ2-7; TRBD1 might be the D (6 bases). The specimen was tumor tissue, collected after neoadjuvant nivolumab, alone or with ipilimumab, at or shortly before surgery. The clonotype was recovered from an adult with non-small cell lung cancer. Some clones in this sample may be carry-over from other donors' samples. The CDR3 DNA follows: TGTGCCAGCAGTGCCAACAGGGCCGAGCAGTACTTC. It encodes CASSANRAEQYF.